One and the same sample provided the 11 T cell receptor beta chains below, sequenced in a study of blood T cell repertoires in COVID-19 (dated by TCRdb to about 2020). Libraries came from the immunoSEQ multiplex PCR assay. The table was pulled from immuneACCESS by TCRdb, which kept in-frame rearrangements only. Such tables lose some clones; where checked, under half of the loss comes from unresolved V genes, and the rest has no known cause. For this sample the table gives some 250,000 clones, of which about four fifths were detected only once. The leading ten clones occupy about 3.2% of the sample. Sequencing was done on a sample of peripheral blood. The origin of the receptors is a woman in her sixties or seventies with active or convalescent COVID-19.

The chain is built from TRBV27 and TRBJ1-4; 9 positions agree with TRBD1. CDR1 is MNHEY and CDR2 is SMNVEV in the germline V gene (reference sequence). With V trimmed by 5 bases and J by 8 bases, 6 bases remained unmatched. The CDR3 is made up of 14 amino acids. CDR3 amino acids: CASSPQGAREKLFF. CDR3 sequence (DNA): TGTGCCAGCAGTCCACAGGGGGCGCGGGAAAAACTGTTTTTT.

The chain has TRBV7-9 and TRBJ2-6; the D gene is possibly TRBD2 (5 bases). V lost 11 bases, J lost 2 bases, and 13 bases lay in between. Germline values: CDR1 SEHNR, CDR2 FQNEAQ (reference sequence). CDR3 length equals 14 residues. CDR3 bases: TGTGCCGGCGGAGGCATCCCTGGGGCCAACGTCCTGACTTTC. It translates to CAGGGIPGANVLTF.

This sequence joins TRBV7-3 and TRBJ1-1; TRBD1 aligns across 7 bases. V gave up 5 bases and J gave up 4 bases; unmatched junction bases: 10. CDR3 size: 15 residues. Germline V gives CDR1 SGHTA, CDR2 FQGTGA. The chain's CDR3 is CASSPQGGRVTEAFF. The DNA for the CDR3 is TGTGCCAGCAGCCCTCAGGGGGGCCGAGTCACTGAAGCTTTCTTT.

This sequence joins TRBV7-2 and TRBJ2-6; tentatively, D is TRBD1 (6 bases). The CDR3 sequence is 17 residues long. Trimming took off 8 bases at V and 2 bases at J, with 19 bases between the two ends. The germline V gene has CDR1 SGHTA and CDR2 FQGNSA. DNA of the CDR3: TGTGCCAGCGCCCCTGAAGGGGGTCGGACTGGGGCCAACGTCCTGACTTTC. Translation gives CASAPEGGRTGANVLTF.

This chain connects TRBV27 to TRBJ2-3, with a possible D match to TRBD2 (6 bases). Per the germline V gene, CDR1 is MNHEY and CDR2 is SMNVEV (reference sequence). V was cut by 3 bases and J by 0 bases, with 22 bases left in between. This CDR3 is 19 amino acids long. DNA of the CDR3: TGTGCCAGCAGTTTTTTAGGCCTATATACCGGGACTAGCACAGATACGCAGTATTTT. Translated: CASSFLGLYTGTSTDTQYF.

This clone was detected a few times. It is unclear where the CDR3 begins or ends on the DNA, so no DNA is shown, and the CDR3 is as TCRdb lists it. The genes are TRBV21-1 and TRBJ2-3; TRBD2 is the table's D call and was not checked against the DNA. TRBV21-1 represents a pseudogene. The CDR3 is 17 amino acids long, termini counted. The CDR3: CASSKVASGISTDTQYF.

The V call is TRBV4-1, the J call TRBJ2-7; D not resolved. The length of the CDR3 is 15 residues. CDR1 is MGHRA, CDR2 YSYEKL, per germline. V shed 6 bases and J shed 3 bases, with 18 bases lying between them. The CDR3 DNA reads as TGCGCCAGCAGTCAGCCCGTAGGAGTAAGCTACGAGCAGTACTTC. The encoded protein is CASSQPVGVSYEQYF.

The chain has TRBV7-9 and TRBJ2-7; 9 bases agree with TRBD1. In germline, CDR1 is SEHNR, CDR2 FQNEAQ (reference sequence). V was clipped by 0 bases and J by 1 base; unmatched bases: 4. This CDR3 comprises 16 residues. CDR3 region: CASSLAGGTGSYEQYF. DNA for the CDR3: TGTGCCAGCAGCTTAGCGGGAGGGACAGGGTCCTACGAGCAGTACTTC.

The chain employs TRBV12-3 or TRBV12-4 and TRBJ1-5; perhaps TRBD1 as D (5 bases). V lost 8 bases and J 7 bases, leaving 15 bases between the germline ends. The CDR3 extends over 13 amino acids. The CDR3 loop reads CASGFQGDQPQHF. The CDR3 coding sequence is TGTGCCAGCGGCTTTCAGGGCGACCAGCCCCAGCATTTT.

Many counts were recorded for this clone. The V call is TRBV9, the J call TRBJ2-1; 8 nucleotides agree with TRBD1. CDR3 length: 16 amino acids. Per germline, CDR1 SGDLS and CDR2 YYNGEE. V dropped 3 bases and J dropped 4; count of bases not matched to a gene: 9. The CDR3 nucleotides are TGTGCCAGCAGCGGAAGGCCGGGACAGGAGTACAATGAGCAGTTCTTC. Translation: CASSGRPGQEYNEQFF.

This chain joins TRBV7-2 and TRBJ2-1; 14 bases are a match to TRBD2. V was pared by 4 bases and J by 9 bases, with 11 bases of the junction left unmatched. Looked up from germline, CDR1 is SGHTA and CDR2 is FQGNSA. The CDR3 contains 17 residues. This CDR3 is CASSSTRLAGGHGEQFF. The CDR3 nucleotides are TGTGCCAGCAGCTCAACGCGACTAGCGGGGGGGCATGGTGAGCAGTTCTTC.